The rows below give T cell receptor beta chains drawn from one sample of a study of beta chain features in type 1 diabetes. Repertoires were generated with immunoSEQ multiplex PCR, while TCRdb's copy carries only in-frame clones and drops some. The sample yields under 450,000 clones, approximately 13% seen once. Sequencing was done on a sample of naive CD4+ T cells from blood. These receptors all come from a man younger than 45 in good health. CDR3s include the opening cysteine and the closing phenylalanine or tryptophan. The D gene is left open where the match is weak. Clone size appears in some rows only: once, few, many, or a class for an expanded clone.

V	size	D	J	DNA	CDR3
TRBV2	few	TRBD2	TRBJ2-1	TGTGCCAGCAGTGCCCTACTAGCGGGAGGGGGGGATGAGCAGTTCTTC	CASSALLAGGGDEQFF
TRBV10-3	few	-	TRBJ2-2	TGTGCCGCCGCGGAGGGGGCCGGGGAGCTGTTTTTT	CAAAEGAGELFF
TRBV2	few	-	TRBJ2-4	TGTGCCAGCAGGGGAGCACGACTAGCCAAAAACATTCAGTACTTC	CASRGARLAKNIQYF
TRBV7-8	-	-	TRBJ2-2	TGTGCCAGCAGCTTTCTGGGCCAACTTAGGACCGGGGAGCTGTTTTTT	CASSFLGQLRTGELFF
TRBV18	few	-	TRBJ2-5	TGTGCCAGCTCACCCTTGAACCGCCCCAAGAAAGAGACCCAGTACTTC	CASSPLNRPKKETQYF
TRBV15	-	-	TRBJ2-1	TGTGCCACCAGCAGAGATCCTGTAGCGGCTCGCTACAATGAGCAGTTCTTC	CATSRDPVAARYNEQFF
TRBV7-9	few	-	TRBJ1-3	TGTGCCAGCAGCCCCGACCTTGACACCATATATTTT	CASSPDLDTIYF
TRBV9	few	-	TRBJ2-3	TGTGCCAGCAGCGTAGCTTCAACTAGCCGAGCAGATACGCAGTATTTT	CASSVASTSRADTQYF
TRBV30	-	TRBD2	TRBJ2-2	TGTGCCTGGAGTGTTAGCGGGGCTCTCACCGGGGAGCTGTTTTTT	CAWSVSGALTGELFF
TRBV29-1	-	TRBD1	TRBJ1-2	TGCAGCACTGGAACCGGGACAGGGTATGGCTACACCTTC	CSTGTGTGYGYTF